Sequencing of this T cell receptor (beta chain) was carried out in a study of blood T cell repertoires in COVID-19. Overall study context: Samples of COVID-19 (acute and convalescent) were obtained from the United States, Italy and Spain.

The CDR3 loop spans 12 amino acids. The trim removed 2 bases at V and 13 bases at J, leaving 5 bases unmatched. Germline CDR1 is MNHEY and CDR2 is SVGEGT. Cohorts were based on clinical histories the participants reported. Within 2 weeks before study entry, exposed participants met a COVID-19 case. In the source study's methods: Researchers report that nucleated cell counts were estimated from reference gene primer amplification. The repertoire was sequenced with immunoSEQ multiplex PCR; TCRdb's copy has only in-frame clones and lacks some. V, J and clone size are taken as reported in that table, and D and trimming were inferred from the DNA itself. This sample has 150,000 to 200,000 clones, with around 80% found just once.

The clonotype originates from a man aged 70 or older who had been exposed to COVID-19. The rearrangement joins TRBV6-2 or TRBV6-3 to TRBJ2-1; TRBD1 agrees at 7 bases. Sequencing was done on a sample of PBMCs or T cells enriched from blood (not recorded which). CDR3 nucleotides: TGTGCCAGCAGTTACAAAGGGGGCGTTCAGTTCTTC. Translated, it gives CASSYKGGVQFF.